These T cell receptor beta chains were read from a single sample in a study of blood T cell repertoires in COVID-19. Profiled with immunoSEQ multiplex PCR; TCRdb holds only in-frame clones, not every one. The repertoire has approximately 230,000 clones, roughly 83% of them found once; the top ten carry roughly 9.8%. Sequencing was performed on peripheral blood. The receptor set was obtained from a man aged 80 or over with acute or convalescent COVID-19. CDR3s include the opening cysteine and the closing phenylalanine or tryptophan. D genes are given only for firm matches. The listing skips clone size in some rows; elsewhere it reads once, few, many or a size class.

v_gene	d_gene	abundance	j_gene	CDR3nt	CDR3aa
TRBV5-4	TRBD1	NA	TRBJ1-2	TGTGCCAGCAGCTCCGGACAGGGGGCAGGTGGCTACACCTTC	CASSSGQGAGGYTF
TRBV9	TRBD1	NA	TRBJ2-2	TGTGCCAGCAGCGTCGGGACAGGGAGCGCCGGGGAGCTGTTTTTT	CASSVGTGSAGELFF
TRBV10-3	NA	NA	TRBJ1-2	TGTGCCATCAGTGAGAACCCGACAGGAGCGGCCTATGGCTACACCTTC	CAISENPTGAAYGYTF
TRBV3-1/TRBV3-2	TRBD1	NA	TRBJ2-1	TGTGCCAGCAGAGCGACAGGGAATGAGCAGTTCTTC	CASRATGNEQFF
TRBV7-2	NA	once	TRBJ1-4	TGTGCCAGCAGCTCCAACAGCGGGATCAATGAAAAACTGTTTTTT	CASSSNSGINEKLFF
TRBV11-1	TRBD2	NA	TRBJ2-7	TGTGCCAGCAGCTTAGCCCTAGCGGGAGTCTACGAGCAGTACTTC	CASSLALAGVYEQYF
TRBV30	TRBD1	few	TRBJ1-5	TGTGCCTGGAGTGGGGGACAGTTGAATCAGCCCCAGCATTTT	CAWSGGQLNQPQHF
TRBV5-6	NA	few	TRBJ2-7	TGTGCCAGCAGCTTGTGGTTGATGGGGAGGTACGAGCAGTACTTC	CASSLWLMGRYEQYF
TRBV5-1	NA	NA	TRBJ1-1	TGCGCCAGCAGCACCCAGGTCGGGGGAGGCACTGAAGCTTTCTTT	CASSTQVGGGTEAFF
TRBV28	NA	NA	TRBJ2-7	TGTGCCAGCAGTCCCACTCGTGGACAGTCCTACGAGCAGTACTTC	CASSPTRGQSYEQYF
TRBV25-1	NA	NA	TRBJ1-1	TGTGCCAGCAGTGACCCCAGACGGGTCTCGGGGTGGGCCTTT	CASSDPRRVSGWAF
TRBV5-1	TRBD1	NA	TRBJ1-6	TGCGCCAGCAGCTCCGGACAGGGCTTCTATAATTCACCCCTCCACTTT	CASSSGQGFYNSPLHF
TRBV5-4	NA	NA	TRBJ2-7	TGTGCCAGCAGCCCCCCCATGGGACACACACTCTACTTC	CASSPPMGHTLYF
TRBV19	NA	NA	TRBJ1-1	TGTGCCAGTAGCCGAACAGAGAACACTGAAGCTTTCTTT	CASSRTENTEAFF
TRBV5-8	NA	NA	TRBJ1-2	TGTGCCAGCAGCTCGGCGGGGGGCGGGTATGGCTACACCTTC	CASSSAGGGYGYTF
TRBV11-2	TRBD2	NA	TRBJ2-7	TGTGCCAGCAGCGCGCAAGGACTAGCGGGGGGCAAGGACGAGCAGTACTTC	CASSAQGLAGGKDEQYF
TRBV7-8	NA	NA	TRBJ2-4	TGTGCCAGCAGTAAAACAGGGTCACTAGCCAAAAACATTCAGTACTTC	CASSKTGSLAKNIQYF
TRBV7-2	NA	NA	TRBJ1-3	TGTGCCAGCAGCTATACAGCACGCTCTGGAAACACCATATATTTT	CASSYTARSGNTIYF
TRBV5-4	TRBD2	few	TRBJ2-7	TGTGCCAGCAGCTCGACTAGCGGGAAGGACGAGCAGTACTTC	CASSSTSGKDEQYF
TRBV27	TRBD1	NA	TRBJ1-1	TGTGCCAGCAGTTTAGGGGGAGGCAGGGGGCAAGCTGAAGCTTTCTTT	CASSLGGGRGQAEAFF
TRBV19	NA	NA	TRBJ1-4	TGTGCCAGTAGGACTACAGGGTCGGTCGAAAAACTGTTTTTT	CASRTTGSVEKLFF
TRBV24-1	TRBD2	NA	TRBJ2-1	TGTGCCACCAGTGATATTCAAGCGGGAGGATCCTACAATGAGCAGTTCTTC	CATSDIQAGGSYNEQFF
TRBV5-5	TRBD2	once	TRBJ2-3	TGTGCCAGCAGCCTCGGGACTAGCGGGAGCACAGATACGCAGTATTTT	CASSLGTSGSTDTQYF
TRBV10-2	TRBD2	NA	TRBJ2-3	TGCGCCAGCAGTGAGATCCGACTAGCGGGAGGGCTGGGGACAGATACGCAGTATTTT	CASSEIRLAGGLGTDTQYF
TRBV2	NA	NA	TRBJ1-4	TGTGCCAGCAGTGAAAGGGGAGGCCTGGGCGAAAAACTGTTTTTT	CASSERGGLGEKLFF
TRBV2	NA	NA	TRBJ1-5	TGTGCCAGCAGTCCGGGGGGGGCGGGCAATCAGCCCCAGCATTTT	CASSPGGAGNQPQHF
TRBV7-6	TRBD1	once	TRBJ2-3	TGTGCCAGCAGTCTCAGGGGGCATATAGATACGCAGTATTTT	CASSLRGHIDTQYF
TRBV28	NA	NA	TRBJ1-4	TGTGCCAGCAGGCCTCGGAAATTGATGAAATGGGCCTCACAAAAGGAAAAACTGTTTTTT	CASRPRKLMKWASQKEKLFF
TRBV4-2	TRBD2	NA	TRBJ2-2	TGTGCCAGCAGCCAACCGAGCGGGGGCAACACCGGGGAGCTGTTTTTT	CASSQPSGGNTGELFF
TRBV27	TRBD1	NA	TRBJ1-2	TGTGCCAGCAAATTTACAGGGGCACAGGGCTACACCTTC	CASKFTGAQGYTF
TRBV2	NA	NA	TRBJ1-1	TGTGCCTCCCCGCGGAGGCGGCTAATGAACACTGAAGCTTTCTTT	CASPRRRLMNTEAFF
TRBV5-1	TRBD1	NA	TRBJ1-5	TGCGCCAGCAGCCCCCGGGACAGAAATCAGCCCCAGCATTTT	CASSPRDRNQPQHF
TRBV2	TRBD1	NA	TRBJ2-2	TGTGCCAGCAGTGAAGGACAGGGGCTCACCGGGGAGCTGTTTTTT	CASSEGQGLTGELFF
TRBV18	TRBD1	NA	TRBJ1-6	TGTGCCAGCTCACCAACAGGGGTTAATGGTTCACCCCTCCACTTT	CASSPTGVNGSPLHF
TRBV15	NA	few	TRBJ2-7	TGTGCCACCAGCAGAGGGAGAGGGACACTCCGATACTACGAGCAGTACTTC	CATSRGRGTLRYYEQYF
TRBV10-3	NA	NA	TRBJ2-1	TGTGCCATCAGCTCCATCGAACTAACGAACAATGAGCAGTTCTTC	CAISSIELTNNEQFF
TRBV28	NA	once	TRBJ1-5	TGTGCCAGCTTAAACACCCTGCGGGAGCAGCCCCAGCATTTT	CASLNTLREQPQHF
TRBV5-1	NA	NA	TRBJ2-2	TGCGCCAGCAGCCCGGACACCCACACCGGGGAGCTGTTTTTT	CASSPDTHTGELFF
TRBV12-3/TRBV12-4	NA	NA	TRBJ1-3	TGTGCCAGCAGTTTAGACCGGTACACCATATATTTT	CASSLDRYTIYF
TRBV7-8	TRBD1	NA	TRBJ1-2	TGTGCCAGCAGCTTAGGGGGGGACAGAAAGGGCTACACCTTC	CASSLGGDRKGYTF
TRBV6-1	TRBD1	NA	TRBJ2-7	TGTGCCAGCAGTGCCTACCTTCAGGGGGCTCTATACGAGCAGTACTTC	CASSAYLQGALYEQYF
TRBV27	NA	NA	TRBJ1-5	TGTGCCAGCAGTTTTAGGAAGGGGCTGATAAGCAATCAGCCCCAGCATTTT	CASSFRKGLISNQPQHF
TRBV11-2	TRBD2	NA	TRBJ2-1	TGTGCCAGCAGCTTGAGGGGCGGGAGTCCGTACGATGAGCAGTTCTTC	CASSLRGGSPYDEQFF
TRBV5-8	TRBD1	once	TRBJ1-6	TGTGCCAGCAGCATCCATCTCTCGGACAGGGGTCTATCACCCCTCCACTTT	CASSIHLSDRGLSPLHF
TRBV5-1	TRBD1	NA	TRBJ1-6	TGCGCCAGCAGCTTGGGAATACGCGGGACAGGGGTTAATAATTCACCCCTCCACTTT	CASSLGIRGTGVNNSPLHF
TRBV6-5	NA	NA	TRBJ1-1	TGTGCCAGCAGGGCAGACACGGACACTGAAGCTTTCTTT	CASRADTDTEAFF
TRBV6-1	NA	NA	TRBJ1-2	TGTGCCAGCAATGAAGCCGGGACACTGTATGGCTACACCTTC	CASNEAGTLYGYTF
TRBV30	TRBD1	NA	TRBJ2-1	TGTGCCTGGAGTTTCCGGGACAGATGGACCCCGTTCTTC	CAWSFRDRWTPFF
TRBV5-1	TRBD2	NA	TRBJ2-7	TGCGCCAGCAGCCTCACTAGCGGGGGGCCCTACGAGCAGTACTTC	CASSLTSGGPYEQYF
TRBV6-6	NA	NA	TRBJ1-5	TGTGCCAGCAGCGCCCCGGGGGTCGGTAATCAGCCCCAGCATTTT	CASSAPGVGNQPQHF
TRBV28	TRBD1	once	TRBJ2-3	TGTGCCAGCACCCTAAACCGGGACAGTAGCACAGATACGCAGTATTTT	CASTLNRDSSTDTQYF
TRBV3-1/TRBV3-2	TRBD2	once	TRBJ2-3	TGTGCCAGCAGCGCCCGCGACGGGAGGGGCACAGATACGCAGTATTTT	CASSARDGRGTDTQYF
TRBV28	NA	NA	TRBJ2-7	TGTGCCAGCAGTTTAAGGCAGGGAAGCTACGAGCAGTACTTC	CASSLRQGSYEQYF
TRBV24-1	TRBD1	many	TRBJ2-7	TGTGCCACCAGTGATTTGCAGCCCCCGGGACAGGGGACCTACGAGCAGTACTTC	CATSDLQPPGQGTYEQYF
TRBV15	NA	NA	TRBJ2-2	TGTGCCACCAGCAGAGATGGTGGGGGAGGAACCGGGGAGCTGTTTTTT	CATSRDGGGGTGELFF